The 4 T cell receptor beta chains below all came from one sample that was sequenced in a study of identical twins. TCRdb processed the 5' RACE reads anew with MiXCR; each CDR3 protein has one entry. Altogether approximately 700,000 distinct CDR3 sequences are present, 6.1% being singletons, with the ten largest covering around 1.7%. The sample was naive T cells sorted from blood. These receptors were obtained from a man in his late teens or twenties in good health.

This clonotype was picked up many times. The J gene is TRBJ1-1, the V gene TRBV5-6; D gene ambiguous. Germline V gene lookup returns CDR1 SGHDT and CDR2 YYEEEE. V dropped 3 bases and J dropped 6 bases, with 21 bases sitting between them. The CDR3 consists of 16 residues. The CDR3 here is CASSSNGHNPKAEAFF. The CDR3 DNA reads TGTGCCAGCAGCTCAAACGGGCACAACCCCAAGGCTGAAGCTTTCTTT.

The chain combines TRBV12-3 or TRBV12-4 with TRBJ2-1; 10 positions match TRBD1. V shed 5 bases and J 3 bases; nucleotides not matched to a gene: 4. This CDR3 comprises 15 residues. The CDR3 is CASSQDRGYYNEQFF. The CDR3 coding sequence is TGTGCCAGCAGTCAGGACAGGGGGTACTACAATGAGCAGTTCTTC.

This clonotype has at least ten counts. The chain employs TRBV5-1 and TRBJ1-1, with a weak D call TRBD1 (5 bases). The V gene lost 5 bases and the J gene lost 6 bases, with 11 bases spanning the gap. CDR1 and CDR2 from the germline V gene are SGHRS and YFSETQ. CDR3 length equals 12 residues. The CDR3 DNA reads TGCGCCAGCAGTTATGCGGGGGCTGAAGCTTTCTTT. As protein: CASSYAGAEAFF.

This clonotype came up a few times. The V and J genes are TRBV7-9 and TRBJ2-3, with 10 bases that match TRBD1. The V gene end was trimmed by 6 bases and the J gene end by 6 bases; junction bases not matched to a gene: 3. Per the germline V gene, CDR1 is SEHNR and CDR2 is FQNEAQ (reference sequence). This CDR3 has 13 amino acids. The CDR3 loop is CASRTGGADTQYF. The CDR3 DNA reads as TGTGCCAGCAGGACAGGGGGCGCGGATACGCAGTATTTT.